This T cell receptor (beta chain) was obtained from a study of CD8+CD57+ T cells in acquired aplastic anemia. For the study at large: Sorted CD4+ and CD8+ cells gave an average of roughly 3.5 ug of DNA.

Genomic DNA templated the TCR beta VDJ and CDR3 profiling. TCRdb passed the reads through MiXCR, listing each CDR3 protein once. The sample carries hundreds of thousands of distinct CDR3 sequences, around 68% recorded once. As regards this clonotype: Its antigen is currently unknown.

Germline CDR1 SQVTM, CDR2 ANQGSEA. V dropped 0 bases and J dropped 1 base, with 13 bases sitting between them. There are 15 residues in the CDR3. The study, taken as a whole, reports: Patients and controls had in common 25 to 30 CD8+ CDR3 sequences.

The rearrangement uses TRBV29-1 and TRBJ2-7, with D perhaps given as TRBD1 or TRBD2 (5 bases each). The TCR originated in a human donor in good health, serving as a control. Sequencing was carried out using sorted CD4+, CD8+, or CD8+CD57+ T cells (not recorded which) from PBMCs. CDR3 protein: CSVEEPGRESYEQYF. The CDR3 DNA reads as TGCAGCGTTGAAGAGCCGGGACGGGAATCCTACGAGCAGTACTTC.